One and the same sample provided the 9 T cell receptor beta chains below, sequenced in a study of regulatory T cells in long-lasting Graves disease. The TCR beta library used iRepertoire HTBI primers with Arm-PCR amplification of CDR3. TCRdb re-analysed the multiplex PCR reads in MiXCR, keeping a single row per CDR3 protein. The sample has about 520,000 distinct CDR3 sequences, around 11% seen once. Documented time point: newly diagnosed GD, antithyroid drugs for less than 3 months. Extracted RNA from PBMCs served as the source of the TCR library. The same specimen was also included in a second study, on T cells in Graves' hyperthyroidism and ophthalmopathy.

The sequencing used peripheral blood mononuclear cells (PBMCs), collected at new diagnosis, from a patient treated with antithyroid drugs. These receptors were collected from a woman aged 30 to 39 with Graves disease.

This clonotype was seen a handful of times. This rearrangement joins TRBV27 to TRBJ2-7, with a weak D call TRBD1 (6 bases). CDR1 MNHEY and CDR2 SMNVEV come from the germline V gene (reference sequence). The CDR3 sequence is 15 residues long. V lost 6 bases and J 1 base, leaving 16 bases between the germline ends. CDR3 sequence: CASRSGTWGSYEQYF. The CDR3, as DNA: TGTGCCAGCAGGTCCGGGACATGGGGTTCCTACGAGCAGTACTTC.

The V gene is TRBV28, the J gene TRBJ2-1, with TRBD2 identical over 11 bases. The CDR3 loop spans 14 amino acids. The ends lost 8 bases at V and 7 bases at J; junction bases unmatched: 7. Germline V lookup: CDR1 MDHEN, CDR2 SYDVKM. The CDR3 loop is CASARASGRNEQFF. CDR3 DNA sequence: TGTGCCAGCGCTAGGGCTAGCGGGAGGAATGAGCAGTTCTTC. Full variable domain (remainder filled in from reference TRBV28 and TRBJ2-1): DVKVTQSSRYLVKRTGEKVFLECVQDMDHENMFWYRQDPGLGLRLIYFSYDVKMKEKGDIPEGYSVSREKKERFSLILESASTNQTSMYLCASARASGRNEQFFGPGTRLTVL.

This clonotype was seen at least ten times. The chain is built from TRBV20-1 and TRBJ2-7; weak D call: TRBD2 (7 bases). V lost 3 bases, J lost 5 bases, and 14 bases lay in between. The CDR3 spans 13 residues. Germline values: CDR1 DFQATT, CDR2 SNEGSKA (reference sequence). CDR3 protein: CSASGGREDEQYF. The CDR3 nucleotides read TGCAGTGCTAGCGGGGGGCGCGAGGACGAGCAGTACTTC.

This clonotype was counted at least ten times. V gene TRBV27 combines with J gene TRBJ2-7; D not certain. There are 13 residues in the CDR3. Germline loops: CDR1 MNHEY, CDR2 SMNVEV (reference sequence). V shed 3 bases and J shed 1 base, with 7 bases lying between them. CDR3 protein: CASSFTESYEQYF. Here the CDR3 DNA reads TGTGCCAGCAGTTTTACGGAATCCTACGAGCAGTACTTC.

The chain links TRBV19 to TRBJ2-1; 7 nucleotides line up with TRBD2. The CDR3 loop spans 15 amino acids. Germline-derived CDR1 and CDR2 are LNHDA and SQIVND (reference sequence). The V segment lost 5 bases and the J segment 7 bases; nucleotides outside the gene matches: 11. CDR3 bases: TGTGCCAGTAGTTGGTCCTTACTAGCGACGAATGAGCAGTTCTTC. Translated: CASSWSLLATNEQFF.

This clonotype was recorded at least ten times. The rearrangement joins TRBV11-2 to TRBJ2-5; weak D call: TRBD1 (6 bases). Germline CDR1 SGHAT, CDR2 FQNNGV. The CDR3 has 15 amino acids. Trimming took off 4 bases at V and 1 base at J, with 13 bases between the two ends. The CDR3 DNA is TGTGCCAGCAGCTCTCACAGGGAACTCCAAGAGACCCAGTACTTC. This codes for CASSSHRELQETQYF.

The chain recombines TRBV6-1 with TRBJ1-1; D gene ambiguous. V lost 7 bases and J lost 5, with 17 bases in between. Per the germline V gene, CDR1 is MNHNS and CDR2 is SASEGT. The CDR3 runs 14 residues. The CDR3 sequence is CASTPPLLGTEAFF. CDR3 DNA: TGTGCCAGCACCCCACCCTTGTTAGGTACTGAAGCTTTCTTT.

In this sample, this clonotype turned up a few times. This chain links TRBV7-3 with TRBJ2-2; perhaps TRBD1 as D (5 bases). The V gene's germline CDR1 is SGHTA and CDR2 FQGTGA. Trimming stripped 8 bases from V and 0 bases from J, with 10 bases between. The CDR3 runs 14 residues. CDR3 bases: TGTGCCAGCGCAAGGGGCTCGAACACCGGGGAGCTGTTTTTT. Translating gives CASARGSNTGELFF.

This chain connects TRBV6-2 or TRBV6-3 to TRBJ2-2; maybe TRBD1 (5 bases). Between the trimmed V and J ends, which lost 2 bases and 1 base, there was a span of 11 bases. Germline CDR1 reads MNHEY; CDR2 reads SVGEGT. This CDR3 region has 16 residues. In DNA, the CDR3 is TGTGCCAGCAGTTACCTGCCAGGGCAGAACACCGGGGAGCTGTTTTTT. Its translation: CASSYLPGQNTGELFF.